This paragraph reports one T cell receptor beta chain. Its antigen remains unidentified. This sample includes further DNA sequences coding for the same CDR3. The investigators split CD4+ cells into a CD45RA+ naive subset and a CD45RA-negative memory subset. This entry comes from a study of shared clonotypes between healthy human individuals. Study-level information: Used for every donor were three CD4 naive, three CD4 memory, two CD8 naive and one CD8 memory plate. Notes on the study in general: Memory subsets generally showed lower estimated richness than naive subsets. Clonotypes that were shared across four donors made up approximately 5% of naive CD4 clonotypes.

V was trimmed by 2 bases and J by 2 bases, leaving 11 bases between them. This CDR3 comprises 16 residues. Looked up from germline, CDR1 is SGHDT and CDR2 is YYEEEE. TCRdb's table, derived via immunoSEQ multiplex PCR, lists solely in-frame clones and lacks some. Of more than 2,000,000 clones listed, around 94% were seen once; the top ten hold over 0.12%. The sequence derives from a man aged 18-30 years in good health. The chain uses TRBV5-6 and TRBJ2-6; possibly TRBD1 for D (6 bases). Sequencing used naive CD4+ T cells sorted from blood. The subset denotes: CD45RA+ positively selected. The CDR3 bases are TGTGCCAGCAGCTTACAGGGCCCCCCTGGGGCCAACGTCCTGACTTTC. Protein product: CASSLQGPPGANVLTF.